This T cell receptor (beta chain) derives from a study of shared clonotypes between healthy human individuals. Study as a whole: Each donor contributed plates that comprised three CD4 naive, three CD4 memory, two CD8 naive and one CD8 memory. General study points: Generation of non-shared clonotypes was less probable than generation of clonotypes shared by all four donors.

In the case of this clone: Its antigen is currently unknown.

V gave up 4 bases and J gave up 0 bases, with 13 bases separating them. Germline CDR1 reads SGHRS; CDR2 reads YFSETQ. CDR3 length: 16 amino acids. Sequencing was at deep level. This table comes from immunoSEQ multiplex PCR, and its TCRdb copy is limited to in-frame clones, with some not included. The repertoire includes around 2.1 million clones, approximately 96% of them detected once, and less than 0.15% sits in the top ten. What was sequenced was naive CD4+ T cells sorted from blood. Stated subset: CD45RA+ positively selected. The J gene is TRBJ2-2, the V gene TRBV5-1; D is unresolved. The receptor was isolated from a man in his late teens or twenties in good health. The CDR3 spells CASSPGSATNTGELFF. As DNA, the CDR3 is TGCGCCAGCAGCCCAGGTAGTGCGACGAACACCGGGGAGCTGTTTTTT.